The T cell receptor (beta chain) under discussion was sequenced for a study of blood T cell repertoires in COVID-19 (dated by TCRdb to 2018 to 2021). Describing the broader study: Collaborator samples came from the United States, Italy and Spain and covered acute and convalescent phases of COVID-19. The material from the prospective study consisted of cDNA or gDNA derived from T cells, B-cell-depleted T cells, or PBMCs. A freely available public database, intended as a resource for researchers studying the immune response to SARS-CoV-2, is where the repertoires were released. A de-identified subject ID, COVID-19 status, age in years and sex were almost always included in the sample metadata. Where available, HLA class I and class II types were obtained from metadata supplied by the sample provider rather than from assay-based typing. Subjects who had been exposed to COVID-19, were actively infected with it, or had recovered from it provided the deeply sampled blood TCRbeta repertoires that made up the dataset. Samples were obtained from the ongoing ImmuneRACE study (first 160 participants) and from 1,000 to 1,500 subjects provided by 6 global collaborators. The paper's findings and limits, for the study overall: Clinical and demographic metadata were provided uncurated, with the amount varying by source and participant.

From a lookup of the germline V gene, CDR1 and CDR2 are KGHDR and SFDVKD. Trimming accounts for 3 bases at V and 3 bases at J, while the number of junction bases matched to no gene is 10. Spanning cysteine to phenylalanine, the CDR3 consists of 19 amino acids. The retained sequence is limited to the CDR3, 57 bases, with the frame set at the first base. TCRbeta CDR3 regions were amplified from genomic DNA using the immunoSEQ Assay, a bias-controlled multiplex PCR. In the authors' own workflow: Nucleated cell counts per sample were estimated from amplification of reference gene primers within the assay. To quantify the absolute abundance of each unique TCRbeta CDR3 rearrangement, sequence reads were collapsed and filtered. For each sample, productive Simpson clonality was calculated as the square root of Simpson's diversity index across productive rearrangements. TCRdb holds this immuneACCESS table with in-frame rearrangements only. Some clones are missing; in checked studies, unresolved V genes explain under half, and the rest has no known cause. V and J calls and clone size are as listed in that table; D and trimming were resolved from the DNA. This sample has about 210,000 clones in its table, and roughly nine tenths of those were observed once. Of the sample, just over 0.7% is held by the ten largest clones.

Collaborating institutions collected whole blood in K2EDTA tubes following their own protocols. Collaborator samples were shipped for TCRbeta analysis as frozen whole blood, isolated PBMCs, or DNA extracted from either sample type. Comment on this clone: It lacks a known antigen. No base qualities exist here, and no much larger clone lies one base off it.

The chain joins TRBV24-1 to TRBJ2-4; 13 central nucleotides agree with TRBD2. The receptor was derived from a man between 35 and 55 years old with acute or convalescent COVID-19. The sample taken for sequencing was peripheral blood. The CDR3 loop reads CATSDPGLAGALGKNIQYF. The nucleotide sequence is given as TGTGCCACCAGTGATCCCGGACTAGCGGGGGCCTTAGGCAAAAACATTCAGTACTTC.